One and the same sample provided the 30 T cell receptor beta chains below, sequenced in a study of human CD8 memory T cell subsets (dated by TCRdb to 2018 to 2021). A Human TCR Profiling Kit was used to prepare UMI-labeled 5' RACE TCRbeta libraries. With the reads reprocessed by TCRdb, a single entry stands for each CDR3 protein sequence and no DNA is reported. The sample's table lists a count of around 11,000 distinct CDR3 sequences. The ten most abundant clones make up around 15% of the sample. The sequenced sample was CD8+ T cells from PBMCs. The receptors were gathered from a human donor in good health.

The genes are TRBV5-1 and TRBJ2-7; with no DNA, the TCRdb D assignment of TRBD1 cannot be verified. Germline-derived CDR1 and CDR2 are SGHRS and YFSETQ. This CDR3 has 14 residues. The CDR3 loop is CASSVRDRGHEQYF.

The rearrangement uses TRBV14 and TRBJ2-7; the TCRdb call, TRBD1, lacks DNA for checking. CDR1 SGHDN and CDR2 FVKESK come from the germline V gene. The CDR3 length is 13 residues. The CDR3 protein is CASSEGQSYEQYF.

V gene TRBV25-1 combines with J gene TRBJ2-1; absent DNA, TCRdb's TRBD2 call cannot be checked. There are 16 residues in the CDR3. CDR1 MGHDK and CDR2 SYGVNS come from the germline V gene. CDR3: CASSEAGPLTYNEQFF.

The rearrangement uses TRBV7-9 and TRBJ1-3. The CDR3 length is 14 residues. Germline V lookup: CDR1 SEHNR, CDR2 FQNEAQ (reference sequence). CDR3 loop: CASSPPTAGNTIYF.

The CDR3 loop reads CASSPLAAWRTEAKNIQYF. The chain links TRBV9 to TRBJ2-4; TCRdb reports TRBD2, a call that lacks DNA to check it against. CDR1 is SGDLS, CDR2 YYNGEE, per germline. The CDR3 loop spans 19 amino acids. Supplemented by reference TRBV9 and TRBJ2-4, the full variable domain reads DSGVTQTPKHLITATGQRVTLRCSPRSGDLSVYWYQQSLDQGLQFLIQYYNGEERAKGNILERFSAQQFPDLHSELNLSSLELGDSALYFCASSPLAAWRTEAKNIQYFGAGTRLSVL.

V usage is TRBV27 and J usage is TRBJ2-5. The CDR3 is 16 amino acids. Germline V gene sequence: CDR1 MNHEY, CDR2 SMNVEV (reference sequence). CDR3 loop: CASSLTSYGYQETQYF.

V usage is TRBV19 and J usage is TRBJ2-4; TCRdb returns TRBD1, unconfirmable since there is no DNA. In germline, CDR1 is LNHDA, CDR2 SQIVND (reference sequence). This CDR3 region has 15 residues. This CDR3 reads CASSPGTGYKNIQYF.

V is TRBV12-3 or TRBV12-4 and J is TRBJ2-3. This CDR3 is 11 amino acids long. CDR3 loop: CASRKKDTQYF.

The rearrangement joins TRBV29-1 to TRBJ2-7. The CDR3 has 13 amino acids. The germline V gene encodes CDR1 SQVTM and CDR2 ANQGSEA. CDR3 protein: CSVLSDNSYEQYF.

This clonotype is identified as medium-sized from frequency. The chain has TRBV2 and TRBJ2-1. CDR1 and CDR2 from the germline V gene are SNHLY and FYNNEI. The CDR3 runs 11 residues. Here the CDR3 reads CASSDIGEQFF.

The chain is built from TRBV7-9 and TRBJ2-5. Germline CDR1 is SEHNR and CDR2 is FQNEAQ (reference sequence). This CDR3 region has 15 residues. CDR3 sequence: CASSFSRVAPETQYF.

This clonotype is medium-sized by frequency. The CDR3: CASSLGGAEAFF. This chain uses TRBV7-6 with TRBJ1-1; there is no DNA to check the TCRdb D call of TRBD1. The CDR3 spans 12 residues. Germline V gives CDR1 SGHVS, CDR2 FNYEAQ. The full variable domain, its missing parts supplied by reference TRBV7-6 and TRBJ1-1, is GAGVSQSPRYKVTKRGQDVALRCDPISGHVSLYWYRQALGQGPEFLTYFNYEAQQDKSGLPNDRFSAERPEGSISTLTIQRTEQRDSAMYRCASSLGGAEAFFGQGTRLTVV.

The V gene is TRBV10-3, the J gene TRBJ2-1; the D call from TCRdb, TRBD1, cannot be confirmed without DNA. The CDR3 is 14 residues long. Germline V lookup: CDR1 ENHRY, CDR2 SYGVKD. The CDR3 reads CAISTTGQYNEQFF.

This sequence joins TRBV4-1 and TRBJ2-1; TCRdb calls TRBD2, which cannot be checked without DNA. This CDR3 region has 15 residues. The germline CDR1 and CDR2 sequences are MGHRA and YSYEKL. The chain's CDR3 is CASSQDTGWGNEQFF.

This clonotype shows up as medium-sized by frequency. This rearrangement joins TRBV5-4 to TRBJ2-7. The germline V gene encodes CDR1 SGHNT and CDR2 YYREEE (reference sequence). The CDR3 totals 14 residues. CDR3 sequence reads: CASSLGHKSYEQYF.

This clonotype is labeled medium-sized based on frequency. The chain uses TRBV20-1 and TRBJ2-2. The germline V gene has CDR1 DFQATT and CDR2 SNEGSKA (reference sequence). There are 14 residues in the CDR3. The CDR3 spells CSARDFRNTGELFF.

By frequency, this clonotype is medium-sized (0.01 to 0.1%). The V gene is TRBV6-6, the J gene TRBJ2-7; the TRBD2 assignment by TCRdb is unverifiable without DNA. Germline CDR1 reads MNHNY; CDR2 reads SVGAGI (reference sequence). This CDR3 contains 11 residues. Here the CDR3 reads CASSYGSQQYF.

The chain has TRBV29-1 and TRBJ2-6. Germline values: CDR1 SQVTM, CDR2 ANQGSEA. The CDR3 sequence is 19 residues long. This CDR3 is CSVEDHLTEAISGANVLTF. Together with reference TRBV29-1 and TRBJ2-6, the CDR3 gives the full variable domain: SAVISQKPSRDICQRGTSLTIQCQVDSQVTMMFWYRQQPGQSLTLIATANQGSEATYESGFVIDKFPISRPNLTFSTLTVSNMSPEDSSIYLCSVEDHLTEAISGANVLTFGAGSRLTVL.

The rearrangement links TRBV7-9 to TRBJ1-1; with no DNA, the TCRdb D assignment of TRBD1 cannot be verified. The CDR3 length is 14 residues. Germline V gene data show CDR1 as SEHNR and CDR2 as FQNEAQ (reference sequence). This CDR3 reads CASSVTGSTTEAFF.

This chain connects TRBV11-3 to TRBJ2-7; the D call from TCRdb, TRBD1, cannot be confirmed without DNA. CDR1 is SGHNT, CDR2 YENEEA, per germline. CDR3 length: 14 residues. The CDR3 is CASSLRGDAYEQYF.

Judged by frequency, this clonotype is large. This chain links TRBV19 with TRBJ2-1; absent DNA, TCRdb's TRBD2 call cannot be checked. The CDR3 runs to 15 residues. CDR1 and CDR2 (germline): LNHDA, SQIVND (reference sequence). The CDR3 region is CASSLAGSTYNEQFF.

This chain connects TRBV20-1 to TRBJ2-1; TCRdb's assignment of TRBD2 cannot be checked, as there is no DNA. Germline lookup yields CDR1 DFQATT and CDR2 SNEGSKA (reference sequence). The CDR3 is 14 amino acids. The CDR3 loop reads CSARGSGTYNEQFF.

The rearrangement joins TRBV15 to TRBJ1-3. Germline values: CDR1 LNHNV, CDR2 YYDKDF (reference sequence). The CDR3 runs to 15 residues. CDR3 in amino acids: CATSRDGSSGNTIYF.

V and J are TRBV25-1 and TRBJ2-2; the TCRdb D gene call, TRBD1, has no DNA to confirm it. This CDR3 spans 13 amino acids. Germline V gene lookup returns CDR1 MGHDK and CDR2 SYGVNS. This CDR3 is CASSYRGPGELFF.

This rearrangement joins TRBV28 to TRBJ1-5; the TCRdb call, TRBD1, lacks DNA for checking. The CDR3 consists of 16 residues. From germline, CDR1 is MDHEN and CDR2 SYDVKM. This chain's CDR3 is CASSLFRTGVYQPQHF.

The chain employs TRBV5-1 and TRBJ2-1; without DNA, the TCRdb call of TRBD1 cannot be checked. This CDR3 spans 16 amino acids. Looked up from germline, CDR1 is SGHRS and CDR2 is YFSETQ. The chain's CDR3 is CASSLEVAGSYNEQFF.

This chain joins TRBV29-1 and TRBJ1-1; TCRdb outputs TRBD1, but without DNA this stays unchecked. Germline loops: CDR1 SQVTM, CDR2 ANQGSEA. The CDR3 has 11 residues. The CDR3 loop is CSAWTELEAFF.

The rearrangement joins TRBV20-1 to TRBJ2-1. This CDR3 is built from 11 residues. The germline V gene encodes CDR1 DFQATT and CDR2 SNEGSKA (reference sequence). CDR3 protein: CSAREFNEQFF.

This clonotype ranks as medium-sized in terms of frequency. The rearrangement uses TRBV4-1 and TRBJ2-1; TCRdb reports TRBD2, a call that lacks DNA to check it against. Germline V gene data show CDR1 as MGHRA and CDR2 as YSYEKL. The CDR3 covers 17 residues. This CDR3 reads CASSPVLLAGGQNEQFF.

The chain combines TRBV7-3 with TRBJ2-1; with no DNA, the TCRdb D assignment of TRBD1 cannot be verified. Germline CDR1 SGHTA, CDR2 FQGTGA. The CDR3 is 14 amino acids. The CDR3 loop is CASSPGLGGNEQFF.